Following are 4 T cell receptor beta chains from one sample sequenced in a study of T cells expressing NK-cell markers. TCRdb re-analyzed the 5' RACE reads; it lists each CDR3 protein once, without DNA. The table lists tens of thousands of distinct CDR3 sequences. Material: blood T cells: a sorted CD56 or NKG2C T cell subset, CD4+ or CD8+ T cells, or bulk PBMC T cells (not recorded which). Receptor source: a woman aged 18 to 75 in good health.

The chain uses TRBV19 and TRBJ2-7. There are 15 residues in the CDR3. Looked up from germline, CDR1 is LNHDA and CDR2 is SQIVND (reference sequence). CDR3 protein: CASSTTSSGTYEQYF.

V is TRBV12-3 or TRBV12-4 and J is TRBJ2-1; the D call from TCRdb, TRBD1, cannot be confirmed without DNA. The CDR3 has 14 amino acids. CDR3 sequence: CASSLLGGGFEQFF.

This chain connects TRBV5-6 to TRBJ1-1; TCRdb returns TRBD1, unconfirmable since there is no DNA. This CDR3 comprises 15 residues. The germline V gene has CDR1 SGHDT and CDR2 YYEEEE. CDR3 sequence: CASSSTGTLNTEAFF.

The V and J genes are TRBV7-6 and TRBJ2-3; the D call of TRBD1 rests on TCRdb alone, since no DNA is present to check it. There are 15 residues in the CDR3. Germline CDR1 SGHVS, CDR2 FNYEAQ. CDR3 region: CASSLGWTGTDTQYF.